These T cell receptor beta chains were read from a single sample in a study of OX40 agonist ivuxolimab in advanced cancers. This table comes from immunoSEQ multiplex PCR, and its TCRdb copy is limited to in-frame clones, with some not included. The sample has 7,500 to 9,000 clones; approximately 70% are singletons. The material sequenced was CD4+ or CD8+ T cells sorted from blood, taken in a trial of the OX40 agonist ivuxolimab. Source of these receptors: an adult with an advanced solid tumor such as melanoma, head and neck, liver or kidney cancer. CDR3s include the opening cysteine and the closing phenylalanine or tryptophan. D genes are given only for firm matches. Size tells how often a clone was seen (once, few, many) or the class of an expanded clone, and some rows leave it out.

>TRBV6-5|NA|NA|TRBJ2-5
CASNPGTAQETQYF
TGTGCCAGCAACCCGGGGACGGCACAAGAGACCCAGTACTTC
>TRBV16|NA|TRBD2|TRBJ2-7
CASSLSSGGPHEQYF
TGTGCCAGCAGCCTATCGTCGGGAGGGCCCCACGAGCAGTACTTC
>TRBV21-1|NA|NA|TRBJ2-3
CAKGLTDTQYF
TGTGCCAAGGGTCTTACAGATACGCAGTATTTT
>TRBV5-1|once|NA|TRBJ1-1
CASSFQDYTEAFF
TGCGCCAGCAGCTTTCAGGACTACACTGAAGCTTTCTTT
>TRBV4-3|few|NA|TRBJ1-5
CASSQDWDQPQHF
TGCGCCAGCAGCCAAGATTGGGATCAGCCCCAGCATTTT
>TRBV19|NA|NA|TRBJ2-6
CASSIGNSGANVLTF
TGTGCCAGTAGTATAGGAAACTCTGGGGCCAACGTCCTGACTTTC
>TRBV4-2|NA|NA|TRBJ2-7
CASSLGGNEQYF
TGTGCCAGCAGCTTAGGAGGGAACGAGCAGTACTTC
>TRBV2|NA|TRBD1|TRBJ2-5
CASSDPGQGITYQETQYF
TGTGCCAGCAGCGACCCCGGACAGGGGATTACGTACCAAGAGACCCAGTACTTC
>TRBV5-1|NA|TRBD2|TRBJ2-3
CASSPTGLHTDTQYF
TGCGCCAGCAGCCCCACGGGACTACACACAGATACGCAGTATTTT
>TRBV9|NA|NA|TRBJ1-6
CASSVEQRNSPLHF
TGTGCCAGCAGCGTAGAACAGCGCAATTCACCCCTCCACTTT
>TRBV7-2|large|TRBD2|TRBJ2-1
CASSLTSGYNEQFF
TGTGCCAGCAGCTTGACTAGCGGTTACAATGAGCAGTTCTTC
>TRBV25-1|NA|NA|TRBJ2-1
CAALDSNYNEQFF
TGTGCCGCATTGGACAGTAACTACAATGAGCAGTTCTTC
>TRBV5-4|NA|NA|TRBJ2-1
CASSLAGDNEQFF
TGTGCCAGCAGCTTGGCCGGAGACAATGAGCAGTTCTTC
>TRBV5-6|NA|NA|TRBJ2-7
CASSLGSQTYEQYF
TGTGCCAGCAGCTTGGGGTCGCAGACCTACGAGCAGTACTTC
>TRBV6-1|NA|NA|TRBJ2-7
CASSETGTSHEQYF
TGTGCCAGCAGTGAAACCGGGACTTCCCATGAGCAGTACTTC
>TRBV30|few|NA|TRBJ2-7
CAWSPVQGISYEQYF
TGTGCCTGGAGTCCTGTACAGGGTATTAGCTACGAGCAGTACTTC
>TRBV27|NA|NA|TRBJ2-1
CASSLGLHEQFF
TGTGCCAGCAGTTTAGGCCTGCATGAGCAGTTCTTC
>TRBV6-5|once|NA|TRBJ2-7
CASSGDNTDYEQYF
TGTGCCAGCAGTGGAGATAACACCGACTACGAGCAGTACTTC
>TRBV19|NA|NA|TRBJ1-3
CASSLALFSGNTIYF
TGTGCCAGTAGTCTGGCCTTATTCTCTGGAAACACCATATATTTT
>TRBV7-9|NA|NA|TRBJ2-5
CASSLEELRETQYF
TGTGCCAGCAGCTTAGAGGAGTTACGGGAGACCCAGTACTTC
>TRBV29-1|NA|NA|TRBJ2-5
CSVEGYREQRETQYF
TGCAGCGTTGAGGGTTACCGGGAGCAGCGAGAGACCCAGTACTTC
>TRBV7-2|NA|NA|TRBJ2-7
CASRTLGQERYEQYF
TGTGCCAGCCGAACCCTTGGGCAGGAAAGATACGAGCAGTACTTC
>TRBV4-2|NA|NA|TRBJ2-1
CASSLNRDEQFF
TGTGCCAGCAGCCTAAATCGCGATGAGCAGTTCTTC
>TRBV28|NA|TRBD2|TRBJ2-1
CASSPGLAQGEQFF
TGTGCCAGCAGCCCGGGACTAGCGCAAGGAGAGCAGTTCTTC
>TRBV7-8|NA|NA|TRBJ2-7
CASSPYKGYEQYF
TGTGCCAGCAGCCCGTATAAGGGGTACGAGCAGTACTTC
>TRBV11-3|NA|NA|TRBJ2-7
CASSESSERGAYEQYF
TGTGCCAGCAGCGAGAGTAGCGAGAGAGGGGCCTACGAGCAGTACTTC
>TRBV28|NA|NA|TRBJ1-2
CASGLGWSYGYTF
TGTGCCAGCGGTTTGGGTTGGTCCTATGGCTACACCTTC
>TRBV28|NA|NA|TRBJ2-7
CASSFINSEAYEQYF
TGTGCCAGCAGTTTTATCAACAGTGAGGCCTACGAGCAGTACTTC
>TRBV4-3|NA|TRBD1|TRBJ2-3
CASSSQGQGPDTQYF
TGCGCCAGCAGCTCCCAGGGACAGGGCCCAGATACGCAGTATTTT
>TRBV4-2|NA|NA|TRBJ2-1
CASSQDMGGQYNEQFF
TGTGCCAGCAGCCAAGATATGGGCGGGCAATACAATGAGCAGTTCTTC
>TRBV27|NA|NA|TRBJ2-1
CASSLGYNEQFF
TGTGCCAGCAGCCTAGGTTACAATGAGCAGTTCTTC
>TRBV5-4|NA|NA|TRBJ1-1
CASSEGWGNTEAFF
TGTGCCAGCAGCGAAGGATGGGGGAACACTGAAGCTTTCTTT
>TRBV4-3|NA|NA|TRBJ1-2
CASSQEIQSTYGYTF
TGCGCCAGCAGCCAAGAAATCCAGAGCACATATGGCTACACCTTC
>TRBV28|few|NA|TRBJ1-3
CASSYPYRDGNTIYF
TGTGCCAGCAGTTACCCCTACAGGGATGGAAACACCATATATTTT
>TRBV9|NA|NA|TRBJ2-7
CASSPRADFSYEQYF
TGTGCCAGCAGCCCCCGGGCAGACTTTTCCTACGAGCAGTACTTC
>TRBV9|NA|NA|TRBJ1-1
CASSAGQNTEAFF
TGTGCCAGCAGCGCGGGACAGAACACTGAAGCTTTCTTT
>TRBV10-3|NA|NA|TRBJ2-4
CAISGSLWGAGDIQYF
TGTGCCATCAGTGGCTCTCTTTGGGGGGCTGGGGACATTCAGTACTTC
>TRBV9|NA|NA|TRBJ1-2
CASSVGGYGYTF
TGTGCCAGCAGCGTAGGGGGTTATGGCTACACCTTC
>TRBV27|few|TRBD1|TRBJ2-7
CASSFTGTAREQYF
TGTGCCAGCAGTTTTACCGGGACAGCGCGGGAGCAGTACTTC
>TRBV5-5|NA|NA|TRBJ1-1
CASSQGVNRENTEAFF
TGCGCCAGCAGCCAAGGAGTTAACAGGGAGAACACTGAAGCTTTCTTT
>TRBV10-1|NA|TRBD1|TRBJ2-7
CASSEDPGTGFAEQYF
TGCGCCAGCAGTGAGGACCCCGGGACAGGGTTCGCCGAGCAGTACTTC
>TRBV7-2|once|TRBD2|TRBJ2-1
CASSLGAGGRHEQFF
TGTGCCAGCAGCTTAGGAGCGGGAGGGAGGCATGAGCAGTTCTTC
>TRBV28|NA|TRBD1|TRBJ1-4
CASSPGHRGVNEKLFF
TGTGCCAGCAGCCCCGGCCACAGGGGAGTCAATGAAAAACTGTTTTTT
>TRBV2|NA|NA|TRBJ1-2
CASKEENYGYTF
TGTGCCAGCAAGGAGGAAAACTATGGCTACACCTTC
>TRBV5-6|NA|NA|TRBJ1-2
CASSPGRHYGYTF
TGTGCCAGCAGCCCGGGGAGGCACTATGGCTACACCTTC